Presented here are 7 T cell receptor beta chains from one specimen sequenced in a study of T-cell reconstitution after alpha-beta-depleted transplantation in children. Preparation of the TCRbeta library was carried out with unique molecular identifiers. TCRdb reanalysed the PCR reads using MiXCR and keeps one entry per CDR3 protein. The table has around 5,900 distinct CDR3 sequences, 15% to 18% seen once. The specimen was PBMCs, mostly from graft donor cells, collected 180 days after TCRalphabeta/CD19-depleted stem cell transplant. Source of these receptors: a patient aged 2-10 years who had a stem cell transplant for inherited bone marrow failure, so the T cells may come from the graft donor.

This clonotype ranks as medium-sized. The CDR3 here is CAWSEIEGTEQYF. The CDR3 coding sequence is TGTGCCTGGAGTGAGATAGAAGGGACGGAGCAGTACTTC. The V gene is TRBV30, the J gene TRBJ2-7; D tentatively reads TRBD1 or TRBD2 (5 bases each). V gave up 1 base and J gave up 7 bases, with 14 bases separating them. From germline, CDR1 is GTSNPN and CDR2 SVGIG (reference sequence). The CDR3 is 13 amino acids.

The gene calls are TRBV12-2 and TRBJ1-1; no DNA check was done on the table's D call, TRBD1. TRBV12-2 is designated a pseudogene. The CDR3 sequence is 15 residues long. The DNA of the CDR3 is TGTGCGTGTGTGCGAGGGTGGGGCGCGGACACTGAAGCTTTCTTT. It codes for CACVRGWGADTEAFF.

The J gene is TRBJ1-1, the V gene TRBV3-1, with D hard to call. CDR3 size: 13 residues. Germline CDR1 is LGHDT and CDR2 is YNNKEL (reference sequence). Trimming took off 4 bases at V and 0 bases at J, with 6 bases between the two ends. This CDR3 is CASSLRMNTEAFF. The CDR3, as DNA: TGTGCCAGCAGCCTCCGCATGAACACTGAAGCTTTCTTT.

This clonotype appeared many times. A clone one base away is much larger, so this may be a read error. V and J are TRBV18 and TRBJ1-1, with a tentative D call TRBD1 (6 bases). Germline CDR1 is KGHSH and CDR2 is LQKENI. The V end was cut by 3 bases, the J end by 7 bases, with 21 bases between. CDR3 length: 16 residues. CDR3 sequence: CASSPRIGGGSLEAFF. CDR3 DNA sequence: TGTGCCAGCTCACCTCGTATAGGGGGGGGATCCCTTGAAGCTTTCTTT.

This clonotype was observed at least ten times. The chain couples TRBV27 to TRBJ2-5; TRBD2 might be the D (5 bases). CDR1 MNHEY and CDR2 SMNVEV come from the germline V gene (reference sequence). This CDR3 contains 14 residues. V was shortened by 7 bases and J by 1 base, with 13 bases between the two germline ends. For the CDR3, the DNA is TGTGCCAGCACTCAGCGGATATTCCAAGAGACCCAGTACTTC. Amino acids: CASTQRIFQETQYF.

This clonotype was recorded many times. V usage is TRBV7-9 and J usage is TRBJ1-1; perhaps TRBD1 as D (5 bases). CDR1 is SEHNR and CDR2 is FQNEAQ in the germline V gene (reference sequence). The CDR3 is made up of 11 amino acids. V dropped 1 base and J dropped 11 bases, with 8 bases sitting between them. In DNA form, the CDR3 reads TGTGCCAGCAGCTTAGTGGGGCCGGCTTTCTTT. Translating it yields CASSLVGPAFF.

The chain carries TRBV2 and TRBJ2-4; weak D call: TRBD1 (5 bases). CDR3 size: 14 residues. Germline loops: CDR1 SNHLY, CDR2 FYNNEI. V lost 8 bases and J lost 1, with 12 bases in between. The CDR3 protein is CASLQEWAKNIQYF. In DNA form, the CDR3 reads TGTGCCAGCCTACAGGAATGGGCCAAAAACATTCAGTACTTC.